The clone carrying this T cell receptor (beta chain) showed up many times. Its antigen remains unidentified. The trim removed 6 bases at V and 7 bases at J, leaving 6 bases unmatched. The CDR3 runs to 15 residues. The germline V gene encodes CDR1 MNHEY and CDR2 SVGAGI. Library preparation (for TCRbeta) was performed with unique molecular identifiers. Each CDR3 protein gets one entry after TCRdb re-called the PCR reads with MiXCR. This table has nearly 250,000 distinct CDR3 sequences, just under 8.5% appearing once. These data originate in a study of T-cell reconstitution after alpha-beta-depleted transplantation in children. Overall study findings and caveats: High day-60 TCRbeta diversity in some patients came from surviving recipient T cells and thymic progenitors.

This chain connects TRBV6-5 to TRBJ2-3; 14 nucleotides align to TRBD2. This receptor was taken from a male patient younger than 18 who had a stem cell transplant for acute lymphoblastic leukemia, so the T cells may come from the graft donor. Sample: PBMCs, mostly from graft donor cells, taken 180 days after TCRalphabeta/CD19-depleted stem cell transplant. In DNA form, the CDR3 reads TGTGCCAGCAGCAGACTAGCGGGGGGGCCAAATACGCAGTATTTT. As protein: CASSRLAGGPNTQYF.